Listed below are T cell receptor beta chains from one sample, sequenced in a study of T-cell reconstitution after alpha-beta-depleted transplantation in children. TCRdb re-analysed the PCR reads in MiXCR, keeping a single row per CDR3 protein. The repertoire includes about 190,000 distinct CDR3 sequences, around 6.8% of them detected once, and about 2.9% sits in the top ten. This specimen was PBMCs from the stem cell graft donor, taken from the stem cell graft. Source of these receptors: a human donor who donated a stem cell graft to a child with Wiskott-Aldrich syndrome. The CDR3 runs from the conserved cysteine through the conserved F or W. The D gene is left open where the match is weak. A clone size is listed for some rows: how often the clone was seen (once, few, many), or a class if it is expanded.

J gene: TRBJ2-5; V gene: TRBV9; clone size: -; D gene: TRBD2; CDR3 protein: CASSFTGTTGETQYF; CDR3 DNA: TGTGCCAGCAGCTTTACCGGGACTACGGGGGAGACCCAGTACTTC
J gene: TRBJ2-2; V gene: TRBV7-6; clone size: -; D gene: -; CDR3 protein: CASSRGVGQNGELFF; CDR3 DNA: TGTGCCAGCAGCCGAGGAGTAGGGCAGAACGGGGAGCTGTTTTTT
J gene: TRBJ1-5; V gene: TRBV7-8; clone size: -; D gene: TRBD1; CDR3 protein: CASSAQGALGQPQHF; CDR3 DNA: TGTGCCAGCAGCGCACAGGGGGCGCTTGGTCAGCCCCAGCATTTT
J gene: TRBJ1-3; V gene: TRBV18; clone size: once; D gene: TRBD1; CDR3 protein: CASSHGTGATGNTIYF; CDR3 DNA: TGTGCCAGCTCACACGGGACAGGGGCGACTGGAAACACCATATATTTT
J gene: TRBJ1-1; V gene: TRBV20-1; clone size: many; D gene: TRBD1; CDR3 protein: CSARTGANTEAFF; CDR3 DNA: TGCAGTGCTAGGACAGGGGCGAACACTGAAGCTTTCTTT
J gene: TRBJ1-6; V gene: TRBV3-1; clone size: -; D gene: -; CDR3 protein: CASCLGSPLHF; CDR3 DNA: TGTGCCAGCTGTTTAGGCTCACCCCTCCACTTT
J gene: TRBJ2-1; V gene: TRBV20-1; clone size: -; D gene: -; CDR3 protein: CSARLGVDGEQFF; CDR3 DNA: TGCAGTGCTAGACTAGGGGTGGACGGTGAGCAGTTCTTC
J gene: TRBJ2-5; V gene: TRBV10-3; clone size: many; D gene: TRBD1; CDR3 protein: CAISGIGTGIQETQYF; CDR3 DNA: TGTGCCATCAGTGGGATCGGGACAGGTATTCAAGAGACCCAGTACTTC
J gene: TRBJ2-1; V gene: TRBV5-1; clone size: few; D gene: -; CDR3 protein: CASHSNRDSYSYNEQFF; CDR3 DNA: TGCGCCAGCCATTCGAACCGGGACTCATACTCCTACAATGAGCAGTTCTTC
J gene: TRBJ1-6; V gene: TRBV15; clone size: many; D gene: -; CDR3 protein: CATSRDSRAGINSPLHF; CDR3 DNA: TGTGCCACCAGCAGAGATTCTCGGGCAGGAATTAATTCACCCCTCCACTTT
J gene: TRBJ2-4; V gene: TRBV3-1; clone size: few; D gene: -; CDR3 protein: CASSQDPGGFKNIQYF; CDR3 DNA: TGTGCCAGCAGCCAAGATCCCGGGGGATTCAAAAACATTCAGTACTTC
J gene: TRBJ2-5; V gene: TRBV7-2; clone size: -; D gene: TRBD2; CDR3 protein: CASSHLSSGGARETQYF; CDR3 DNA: TGTGCCAGCAGCCACCTGAGTAGCGGGGGGGCCAGGGAGACCCAGTACTTC
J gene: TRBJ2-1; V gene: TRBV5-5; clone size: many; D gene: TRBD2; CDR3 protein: CASRGTSGHNEQFF; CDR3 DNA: TGTGCCAGCAGGGGGACTAGCGGTCACAATGAGCAGTTCTTC
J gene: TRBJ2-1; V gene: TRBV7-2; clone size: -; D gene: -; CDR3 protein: CASSPPVGAVNNEQFF; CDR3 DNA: TGTGCCAGCAGCCCCCCTGTTGGGGCAGTAAACAATGAGCAGTTCTTC
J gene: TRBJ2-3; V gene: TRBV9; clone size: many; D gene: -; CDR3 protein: CASSAALGVGTDTQYF; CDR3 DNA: TGTGCCAGCAGCGCAGCGCTAGGGGTAGGGACAGATACGCAGTATTTT
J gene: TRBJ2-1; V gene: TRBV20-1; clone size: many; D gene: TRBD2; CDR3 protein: CSARSGTSGYNEQFF; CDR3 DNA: TGCAGTGCTAGATCCGGGACTAGCGGATACAATGAGCAGTTCTTC
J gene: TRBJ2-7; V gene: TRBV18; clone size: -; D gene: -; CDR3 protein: CASSPNGNSYEQYF; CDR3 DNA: TGTGCCAGCTCACCGAATGGGAACTCCTACGAGCAGTACTTC
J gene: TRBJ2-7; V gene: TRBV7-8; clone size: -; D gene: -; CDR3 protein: CASSFRTWADEQYF; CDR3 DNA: TGTGCCAGCAGCTTCCGGACATGGGCAGACGAGCAGTACTTC
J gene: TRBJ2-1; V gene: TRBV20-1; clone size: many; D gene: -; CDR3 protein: CSARGPREGYNEQFF; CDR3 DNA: TGCAGTGCTAGAGGTCCCCGAGAGGGCTACAATGAGCAGTTCTTC
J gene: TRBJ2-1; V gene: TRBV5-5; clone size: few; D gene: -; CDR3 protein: CASTPSRGFGEQFF; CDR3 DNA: TGTGCCAGCACCCCGTCTCGGGGGTTCGGTGAGCAGTTCTTC
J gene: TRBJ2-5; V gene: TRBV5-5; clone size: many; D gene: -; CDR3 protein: CASSLGAVQETQYF; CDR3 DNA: TGTGCCAGCAGCTTGGGGGCAGTTCAAGAGACCCAGTACTTC
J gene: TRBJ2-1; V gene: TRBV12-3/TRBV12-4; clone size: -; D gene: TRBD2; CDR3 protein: CASSLGAGVYNEQFF; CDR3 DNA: TGTGCCAGCAGTTTAGGAGCGGGAGTCTACAATGAGCAGTTCTTC
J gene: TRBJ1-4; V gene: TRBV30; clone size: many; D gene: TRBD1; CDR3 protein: CACGTGEKLFF; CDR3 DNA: TGTGCCTGCGGGACAGGTGAAAAACTGTTTTTT
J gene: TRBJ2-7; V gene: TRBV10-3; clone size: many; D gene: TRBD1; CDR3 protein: CAAAGTGTYEQYF; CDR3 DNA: TGTGCCGCCGCCGGGACAGGGACCTACGAGCAGTACTTC